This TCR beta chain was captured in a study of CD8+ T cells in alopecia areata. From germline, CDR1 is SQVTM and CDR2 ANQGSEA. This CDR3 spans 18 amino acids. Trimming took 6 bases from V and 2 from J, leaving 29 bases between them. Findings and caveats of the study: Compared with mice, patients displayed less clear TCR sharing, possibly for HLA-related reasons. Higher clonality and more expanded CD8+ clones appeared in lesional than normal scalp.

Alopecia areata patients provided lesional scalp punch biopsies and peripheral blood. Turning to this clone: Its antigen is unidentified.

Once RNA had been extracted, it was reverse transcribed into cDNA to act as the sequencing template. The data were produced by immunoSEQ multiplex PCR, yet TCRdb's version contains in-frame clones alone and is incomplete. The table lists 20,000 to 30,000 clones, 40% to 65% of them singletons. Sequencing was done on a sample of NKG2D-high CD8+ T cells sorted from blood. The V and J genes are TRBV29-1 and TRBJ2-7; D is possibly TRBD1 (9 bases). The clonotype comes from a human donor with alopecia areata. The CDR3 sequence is CSVTMYRGRVAGPYEQYF. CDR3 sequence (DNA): TGCAGCGTCACGATGTACAGGGGGCGGGTAGCGGGGCCCTACGAGCAGTACTTC.